Listed below are T cell receptor beta chains from one sample, sequenced in a study of identical twins. TCRdb analysed the 5' RACE reads with MiXCR anew, one entry per CDR3 protein. The table lists around 490,000 distinct CDR3 sequences, around 15% of them singletons. The data were also submitted as part of a second study, on yellow fever vaccine responses in identical twins.

Specimen: CD4+ T cells sorted from blood. The origin of the receptors is a woman under 30 in good health. CDR3s include the opening cysteine and the closing phenylalanine or tryptophan. The D gene is left open where the match is weak. Expanded clones are given a class, and other clones once, few, many or no size at all.

-,TRBJ2-1,few,TRBV3-1,TGTGCCAGCAGCCGCCCTCCCAATGAGCAGTTCTTC,CASSRPPNEQFF
TRBD2,TRBJ2-1,few,TRBV2,TGTGCCAGCAGGGTACTAGCGGGGGCCCGCGGTAATGAGCAGTTCTTC,CASRVLAGARGNEQFF
-,TRBJ2-3,-,TRBV4-1,TGCGCCAGCAGCCAAGACGGCTCGCCTCTAATCACAGATACGCAGTATTTT,CASSQDGSPLITDTQYF
TRBD2,TRBJ2-3,-,TRBV20-1,TGCAGTGCTACGAATAGACTAGCGGAGAGCACAGATACGCAGTATTTT,CSATNRLAESTDTQYF
TRBD2,TRBJ2-2,-,TRBV4-2,TGTGCCAGCAGCCAGAAGGGACGGGGGGCCGGGGAGCTGTTTTTT,CASSQKGRGAGELFF
-,TRBJ1-1,-,TRBV3-1,TGTGCCAGCAGTCAGGGCGAACAAGCTTTCTTT,CASSQGEQAFF
-,TRBJ2-7,many,TRBV5-1,TGCGCCAGCAGCTTGGGGCAGGGAGGTTCGTACGAGCAGTACTTC,CASSLGQGGSYEQYF
-,TRBJ2-1,-,TRBV11-2,TGTGCCAGCAGCCAAGACGGGACAAAGCAGTTCTTC,CASSQDGTKQFF
TRBD2,TRBJ2-1,few,TRBV5-1,TGCGCCAGCAGCTTGAAGCGGGGGGCGGCTGAGCAGTTCTTC,CASSLKRGAAEQFF
-,TRBJ2-1,few,TRBV29-1,TGCAGCGTTGAACTGCGGTTGGACAATGAGCAGTTCTTC,CSVELRLDNEQFF
-,TRBJ2-5,-,TRBV7-8,TGTGCCAGCAGCTTAGTCTGGACACCCCAAGAGACCCAGTACTTC,CASSLVWTPQETQYF